This T cell receptor (beta chain) was obtained from a study of shared clonotypes between healthy human individuals. General study results and limits: Larger estimated richness was generally recorded for naive subsets relative to memory subsets. Some naive CD4 clonotypes, around 5%, turned up in common across a few donors. All-four-donor shared clonotypes had higher generation probabilities than non-shared clonotypes did.

This CDR3 has 13 residues. The V and J ends lost 8 bases and 8 bases respectively, with 18 bases between them. CDR1 and CDR2 (germline): KGHSH, LQKENI. Data came from immunoSEQ multiplex PCR; TCRdb stores just in-frame clones and leaves some out. The sample carries some 2 million clones, about 95% recorded once. Naive CD8 isolation took CD45RO-negative cells positively selected for CCR7 and excluded terminally differentiated effector memory CD45RA+ cells. Recent vaccinations or acute infections were absent in the healthy HIV-negative adult donors. Points on this clone: No antigen is known for it.

The rearrangement uses TRBV18 and TRBJ1-1; D ambiguous. The sequence was collected from a man aged 18 to 30 in good health. The sample consisted of naive CD8+ T cells sorted from blood. The CDR3 reads CASQDSLRWEAFF. CDR3 bases: TGTGCCAGCCAAGACTCCTTGAGGTGGGAAGCTTTCTTT.